A single count supports the clone carrying this TCR beta chain. The antigen is unknown. The V and J ends lost 5 bases and 0 bases, in that order; junction bases with no gene match: 11. This CDR3 is 19 amino acids long. Germline CDR1 is PRHDT and CDR2 is FYEKMQ (reference sequence). The sample belongs to a study of T-cell reconstitution after alpha-beta-depleted transplantation in children. Study-wide results and caveats: After transplant, at about two months, alpha-beta T cells were reportedly derived from several hundred expanded graft clones. Hyperexpanded clones declined; after one year, newly produced T cells mostly supplied diversity. From surviving recipient T cells and thymic progenitors came the high day-60 TCRbeta diversity observed in some patients.

Preparation of the TCRbeta library was carried out with unique molecular identifiers. In TCRdb, the PCR reads were re-called with MiXCR into one record per CDR3 protein. The sample holds 200,000 to 250,000 distinct CDR3 sequences, less than 9% seen once. The clonotype comes from a male patient aged 10 to 17 who had a stem cell transplant for acute lymphoblastic leukemia, so the T cells may come from the graft donor. The source material was PBMCs, mostly from graft donor cells, sampled 180 days after TCRalphabeta/CD19-depleted stem cell transplant. V is TRBV13 and J is TRBJ2-7; 15 bases map to TRBD2. As DNA, the CDR3 is TGTGCCAGCAGCCCGCGGACTAGCGGGGGGGCCTCCCGCTCCTACGAGCAGTACTTC. This sequence encodes CASSPRTSGGASRSYEQYF.